These 18 T cell receptor beta chains share one sample of origin, sequenced in a study of cytomegalovirus exposure and HLA in healthy donors. The PCR made use of 60 Vbeta and 13 Jbeta primers. Assay used: immunoSEQ multiplex PCR; TCRdb lists only in-frame clones, some missing. The sample shows about 90,000 clones, nearly 80% of them seen only once. The sequencing input was PBMCs. These receptors all come from a woman between 40 and 55 years old in good health and CMV-seropositive.

This rearrangement joins TRBV9 to TRBJ2-2; 8 positions match TRBD2. CDR3 length: 14 amino acids. Losses at the gene ends were 2 bases for V and 6 bases for J; bases not matched to a gene: 3. Germline V gene sequence: CDR1 SGDLS, CDR2 YYNGEE. The CDR3: CASSVGGRSGELFF. The CDR3 DNA reads as TGTGCCAGCAGCGTGGGCGGGAGGTCCGGGGAGCTGTTTTTT.

The V and J genes are TRBV2 and TRBJ1-4; a weak D match, TRBD1 (6 bases). The CDR3 runs 15 residues. V lost 3 bases, J lost 0 bases, and 8 bases lay in between. From germline, CDR1 is SNHLY and CDR2 FYNNEI. The CDR3 DNA follows: TGTGCCAGCAGTGACAGGACAGCAACTAATGAAAAACTGTTTTTT. This encodes CASSDRTATNEKLFF.

The CDR3 loop reads CSVEDSGGAYEQYF. CDR3 nucleotide sequence: TGCAGCGTTGAAGATTCGGGGGGGGCCTACGAGCAGTACTTC. This chain joins TRBV29-1 and TRBJ2-7; the match to TRBD2 covers 8 bases. This CDR3 has 14 residues. CDR1 is SQVTM, CDR2 ANQGSEA, per germline. With 0 bases clipped from V and 2 bases from J, the junction kept 3 bases outside the gene matches.

V gene TRBV4-2 combines with J gene TRBJ1-6; D might be TRBD1 (5 bases). Trimming took off 0 bases at V and 6 bases at J, with 15 bases between the two ends. The CDR3 runs 17 residues. Germline assignment: CDR1 LGHNA and CDR2 YNFKEQ. The CDR3 DNA follows: TGTGCCAGCAGCCAAGACCTCGGGGGAGTCATTAATTCACCCCTCCACTTT. Translation gives CASSQDLGGVINSPLHF.

The chain is built from TRBV7-9 and TRBJ2-7; 7 bases are shared with TRBD1. Germline-derived CDR1 and CDR2 are SEHNR and FQNEAQ (reference sequence). The CDR3 has 14 amino acids. Trimming took 6 bases from V and 6 from J; bases not matched to a gene: 11. The CDR3 nucleotides read TGTGCCAGCAGGAGAATCGGGACAGCGATCGAGCAGTACTTC. It encodes CASRRIGTAIEQYF. The full variable domain, its missing parts supplied by reference TRBV7-9 and TRBJ2-7, is DTGVSQNPRHKITKRGQNVTFRCDPISEHNRLYWYRQTLGQGPEFLTYFQNEAQLEKSRLLSDRFSAERPKGSFSTLEIQRTEQGDSAMYLCASRRIGTAIEQYFGPGTRLTVT.

The sample holds one count of this clone. The chain links TRBV21-1 to TRBJ2-2; the table gives TRBD1 as D, unverified against the DNA. TRBV21-1 constitutes a pseudogene. The CDR3 has 16 residues. The CDR3 spells CASSSLRDRGSGELFF. CDR3 nucleotides: TGTGCCAGCAGCTCGCTCCGGGACAGGGGGTCCGGGGAGCTGTTTTTT.

V is TRBV29-1 and J is TRBJ1-2, with 8 nucleotides matching TRBD1. Unmatched junction bases numbered 4, after V lost 2 bases and J lost 8 bases. CDR1 is SQVTM and CDR2 is ANQGSEA in the germline V gene. The CDR3 has 12 residues. CDR3: CSVEQGAGGYTF. For the CDR3, the DNA is TGCAGCGTTGAACAGGGGGCGGGGGGCTACACCTTC.

The chain combines TRBV19 with TRBJ1-1, with TRBD1 matching over 7 bases. V gave up 6 bases and J gave up 1 base; unmatched junction bases: 8. The germline gives CDR1 LNHDA, CDR2 SQIVND (reference sequence). The CDR3 contains 15 residues. The CDR3 is CASRRQGIRNTEAFF. In DNA, the CDR3 is TGTGCCAGTAGGAGACAGGGAATTCGGAACACTGAAGCTTTCTTT.

This rearrangement joins TRBV10-3 to TRBJ2-7; 10 bases map to TRBD2. Germline CDR1 ENHRY, CDR2 SYGVKD. Trimming took 3 bases from V and 0 from J; bases not matched to a gene: 5. This CDR3 contains 16 residues. CDR3 region: CAISELAGRLSYEQYF. As DNA, the CDR3 is TGTGCCATCAGTGAACTAGCGGGAAGACTCTCCTACGAGCAGTACTTC.

The V gene is TRBV29-1, the J gene TRBJ1-1; possible D gene TRBD1, 5 bases. Trimming took 7 bases from V and 5 from J, leaving 11 bases between them. Germline V CDR1 and CDR2: SQVTM, ANQGSEA. This CDR3 is 11 amino acids long. CDR3 DNA sequence: TGCAGCGCTGGGGAGGGGACTGAAGCTTTCTTT. This sequence encodes CSAGEGTEAFF.

This clone was picked up a small number of times. The chain has TRBV6-5 and TRBJ1-4; 8 bases align to TRBD1. The CDR3 is 15 residues long. The J segment lost 7 bases and the V segment lost 0 bases, leaving 4 bases of the junction unmatched. Germline V gene data show CDR1 as MNHEY and CDR2 as SVGAGI. CDR3 in amino acids: CASSYSAGGFEKLFF. The DNA for the CDR3 is TGTGCCAGCAGTTACTCGGCAGGGGGCTTTGAAAAACTGTTTTTT.

This rearrangement joins TRBV28 to TRBJ2-1; 10 bases agree with TRBD2. Germline trimming cut 4 bases from V and 5 bases from J; bases unmatched to any gene: 8. The V gene's germline CDR1 is MDHEN and CDR2 SYDVKM. The CDR3 runs to 16 residues. The chain's CDR3 is CASSSAGTSANNEQFF. For the CDR3, the DNA is TGTGCCAGCAGTTCAGCTGGGACTAGCGCTAACAATGAGCAGTTCTTC.

The chain recombines TRBV10-3 with TRBJ1-4, with TRBD1 matching 9 bases. This CDR3 is 13 amino acids long. Germline V CDR1 and CDR2: ENHRY, SYGVKD. Trimming removed 10 bases from V and 6 bases from J; junction bases left unmatched: 6. The CDR3 bases are TGTGCCACGAACAGGGGGCGCGATGAAAAACTGTTTTTT. Its translation is CATNRGRDEKLFF.

The chain recombines TRBV7-2 with TRBJ2-3; 11 nucleotides match TRBD2. Germline V gene data show CDR1 as SGHTA and CDR2 as FQGNSA. Trimming at V came to 5 bases and at J to 8 bases, leaving 9 bases not matched to a gene. CDR3 length: 15 amino acids. The CDR3 DNA reads as TGTGCCAGCAGCACGGGACTAGCGGCCCTAGGTACGCAGTATTTT. Encoded protein: CASSTGLAALGTQYF.

This clone was seen a few times. The chain joins TRBV6-5 to TRBJ2-1; D might be TRBD2 (6 bases). This CDR3 spans 15 amino acids. V lost 2 bases to trimming and J lost 5 bases, with 13 bases between them. From germline, CDR1 is MNHEY and CDR2 SVGAGI. The chain's CDR3 is CASSYIGSSNNEQFF. In nucleotides, the CDR3 is TGTGCCAGCAGTTACATCGGGAGTAGTAACAATGAGCAGTTCTTC.

The J gene is TRBJ2-2, the V gene TRBV11-2; TRBD1 is a possible D gene (5 bases). Germline lookup yields CDR1 SGHAT and CDR2 FQNNGV. This CDR3 comprises 15 residues. The germline V and J ends were trimmed by 1 base and 5 bases, with 11 bases remaining between them. The CDR3 nucleotides are TGTGCCAGCAGCTTAGTGCAACAGGCGACCGGGGAGCTGTTTTTT. Translation: CASSLVQQATGELFF.

This clone was seen only once. V and J are TRBV10-3 and TRBJ2-7; D not certain. V was cut by 7 bases and J by 0 bases, with 10 bases left in between. The germline V gene has CDR1 ENHRY and CDR2 SYGVKD. The CDR3 sequence is 13 residues long. The CDR3 is CAIISELSYEQYF. The CDR3 coding sequence is TGTGCCATCATCAGCGAACTCTCCTACGAGCAGTACTTC.

The genes are TRBV29-1 and TRBJ2-3; the D gene is possibly TRBD2 (5 bases). CDR1 is SQVTM and CDR2 is ANQGSEA in the germline V gene. With 2 bases removed from V and 5 bases from J, the gap between germline ends came to 11 bases. The CDR3 contains 13 residues. The DNA of the CDR3 is TGCAGCGTTGAACCGGCCGAGGGAGATACGCAGTATTTT. Translated: CSVEPAEGDTQYF.